This T cell receptor beta chain stems from a study of patients and donors after allogeneic stem cell transplantation. TCRdb used MiXCR to reprocess the RT-PCR reads, holding one entry per CDR3 protein. The sample lists around 90,000 distinct CDR3 sequences; roughly 52% were seen once. Germline CDR1 MDHEN, CDR2 SYDVKM. V was clipped by 5 bases and J by 3 bases; unmatched bases: 2. The CDR3 is 14 residues long. This TCR was recovered from a human donor who was either an allogeneic HSCT recipient or a stem cell or donor lymphocyte infusion donor (not recorded which). It is not recorded whose cells these are; they may come from a transplant donor. Sequences were obtained from blood, either unsorted or a sorted T cell fraction (not recorded which). The chain carries TRBV28 and TRBJ1-5; TRBD1 aligns across 9 bases. The CDR3 DNA is TGTGCCAGCAGTGGGACAGGGTACAATCAGCCCCAGCATTTT. It encodes CASSGTGYNQPQHF.